This paragraph covers one T cell receptor beta chain sequence. The sample belongs to a study of blood T cell repertoires in COVID-19. CDR1 is MNHEY and CDR2 is SMNVEV in the germline V gene (reference sequence). This CDR3 is 16 amino acids long. Trimming took 3 bases from V and 5 from J, leaving 17 bases between them. In the original workflow: Reference gene primers were amplified, and this amplification served to estimate nucleated cell counts. Assay used: immunoSEQ multiplex PCR; TCRdb lists only in-frame clones, some missing. The D gene and trimming were derived from the DNA, and the V and J assignments and clone size from that table. The table records fewer than 500,000 clones, around nine tenths of them present only once. Residents of about 25 US areas, aged roughly 18 to 89 years, made up the participants. Clinical history as reported by participants underpinned cohort assignment.

This sequence originates from a woman aged 18-29 years with acute COVID-19. Sequenced sample: PBMCs or T cells enriched from blood (not recorded which). The chain employs TRBV27 and TRBJ1-5; tentatively, D is TRBD1 (5 bases). The DNA for the CDR3 is TGTGCCAGCAGTTTGGTGGGTGTTGGAGGGGATCAGCCCCAGCATTTT. Translated, it gives CASSLVGVGGDQPQHF.